This entry lists 27 T cell receptor beta chains sequenced from one sample in a study of T cell repertoires in cytomegalovirus infection. A single record per CDR3 protein comes from TCRdb applying MiXCR to the reads. The table records 400,000 or so distinct CDR3 sequences, under 40% of them present only once. Sequencing used PBMCs. The receptors here all came from a human donor in good health (CMV status not recorded). Some clones in this sample may be carry-over from other donors' samples.

This clonotype turned up a few times. The genes are TRBV19 and TRBJ2-1, with TRBD1 matching 9 bases. V lost 3 bases, J lost 5 bases, and 11 bases stayed unmatched. CDR1 and CDR2 (germline): LNHDA, SQIVND (reference sequence). This CDR3 region has 17 residues. The CDR3 here is CASSIRVPGTGNNEQFF. The CDR3 nucleotides read TGTGCCAGTAGTATTAGAGTACCCGGGACAGGGAACAATGAGCAGTTCTTC.

This clonotype was counted ten times or more. V is TRBV7-8 and J is TRBJ1-6; D is unresolved. The V gene's germline CDR1 is SGHVS and CDR2 FQNEAQ. This CDR3 contains 17 residues. V lost 2 bases to trimming and J lost 0 bases, with 11 bases between them. CDR3 sequence reads: CASSLQPVSSYNSPLHF. The CDR3 coding sequence is TGTGCCAGCAGCTTACAGCCAGTCAGCTCCTATAATTCACCCCTCCACTTT.

This clonotype was seen repeatedly, ten times or more. The chain employs TRBV7-6 and TRBJ2-7, with D possibly called TRBD1 or TRBD2 (5 bases each). Germline V gives CDR1 SGHVS, CDR2 FNYEAQ. The ends were cut back, 5 bases at V and 4 bases at J, with 12 bases in the middle. This CDR3 comprises 13 residues. The CDR3 DNA reads as TGTGCCAGCAGCCCCGGGACGGTGTACGAGCAGTACTTC. Translated: CASSPGTVYEQYF.

To note about this clonotype: The junction departs from the called germline gene at one end, perhaps through a read error. This rearrangement joins TRBV7-3 to TRBJ2-2; D is possibly TRBD2 (6 bases). The CDR3 totals 15 residues. Germline CDR1 and CDR2: SGHTA and FQGTGA. The CDR3 reads CASRLGAGRTGELFF. The CDR3 nucleotides read TGTGCCAGCCGCTTAGGAGCGGGTCGTACCGGGGAGCTGTTTTTT. Together with reference TRBV7-3 and TRBJ2-2, the CDR3 gives the full variable domain: GAGVSQTPSNKVTEKGKYVELRCDPISGHTALYWYRQSLGQGPEFLIYFQGTGAADDSGLPNDRFFAVRPEGSVSTLKIQRTERGDSAVYLCASRLGAGRTGELFFGEGSRLTVL.

Details on this clonotype: It is likely a read error, because the conserved phenylalanine at the end of the CDR3 is missing. V is TRBV6-8 and J is TRBJ2-2; no clear D. There are 13 residues in the CDR3. Germline values: CDR1 MNHGY, CDR2 SAAAGT. Trimming removed 5 bases from V and 1 base from J, with 5 bases in between. The CDR3 spells CASSILNTGELFC. DNA of the CDR3: TGTGCCAGCAGTATATTGAACACCGGGGAGCTGTTTTGT.

In this sample, this clonotype turned up a few times. V usage is TRBV30 and J usage is TRBJ2-3; D is uncertain. Germline CDR1 GTSNPN, CDR2 SVGIG (reference sequence). The CDR3 sequence is 16 residues long. Trimming took 2 bases from V and 2 from J, leaving 17 bases between them. The CDR3 DNA sequence: TGTGCCTGGAGTAATTCTGCGGTTACTTTCACAGATACGCAGTATTTT. Its translation: CAWSNSAVTFTDTQYF.

The rearrangement joins TRBV20-1 to TRBJ1-2; D possibly corresponds to TRBD1 (5 bases). The CDR3 covers 11 residues. Germline V gives CDR1 DFQATT, CDR2 SNEGSKA (reference sequence). The V end was cut by 4 bases, the J end by 9 bases, with 12 bases between. The CDR3 bases are TGCAGTGCTAAGACAGTCCGACGCTACACCTTC. Translated: CSAKTVRRYTF.

This clonotype was counted at least ten times. This chain joins TRBV7-9 and TRBJ1-4; possible D gene TRBD1, 5 bases. The V gene lost 5 bases and the J gene lost 8 bases, with 18 bases spanning the gap. This CDR3 has 15 amino acids. Germline CDR1 is SEHNR and CDR2 is FQNEAQ (reference sequence). The CDR3 DNA reads TGTGCCAGCAGCGGCCCGGGGGGAACGGGAGAAAAACTGTTTTTT. Its protein product is CASSGPGGTGEKLFF.

The V and J genes are TRBV7-8 and TRBJ2-7; D possibly corresponds to TRBD1 (5 bases). Trimming removed 1 base from V and 2 bases from J, with 18 bases in between. This CDR3 contains 17 residues. Germline V gene data show CDR1 as SGHVS and CDR2 as FQNEAQ. The CDR3 spells CASSLVIGQGLTYEQYF. CDR3 in DNA: TGTGCCAGCAGCTTAGTTATTGGGCAGGGCCTAACCTACGAGCAGTACTTC.

This clonotype was detected many times. J is TRBJ1-1 and V is TRBV6-5; D remains unclear. Per the germline V gene, CDR1 is MNHEY and CDR2 is SVGAGI. This CDR3 is 13 amino acids long. Trimming removed 0 bases at V and 1 base at J, with 3 bases between. CDR3 bases: TGTGCCAGCAGTTACTCTCAGAACACTGAAGCTTTCTTT. It is translated as CASSYSQNTEAFF.

This clonotype was seen only a few times. This chain connects TRBV6-5 to TRBJ2-2; 9 bases match TRBD2. Germline V gene sequence: CDR1 MNHEY, CDR2 SVGAGI. The CDR3 consists of 17 residues. Trimming took 2 bases from V and 3 from J; bases not matched to a gene: 7. The CDR3 DNA is TGTGCCAGCAGTTACACCTTCGCGGGGGGGTACACCGGGGAGCTGTTTTTT. This sequence encodes CASSYTFAGGYTGELFF.

J is TRBJ1-2 and V is TRBV2, with TRBD1 matching over 10 bases. Germline CDR1 and CDR2: SNHLY and FYNNEI. The CDR3 loop spans 14 amino acids. V lost 6 bases and J lost 2; bases outside the gene matches: 3. As DNA, the CDR3 is TGTGCCAGCAGGGGGGACAGGGGAAACTATGGCTACACCTTC. It specifies CASRGDRGNYGYTF.

This clonotype was seen at least ten times. The J gene is TRBJ2-5, the V gene TRBV28; possible D gene TRBD2, 5 bases. V lost 3 bases and J lost 4, with 12 bases in between. CDR1 MDHEN and CDR2 SYDVKM come from the germline V gene. The CDR3 sequence is 14 residues long. The CDR3 DNA is TGTGCCAGCAGTTTTTACTCTGAGGGAGAGACCCAGTACTTC. This sequence encodes CASSFYSEGETQYF.

The chain joins TRBV11-2 to TRBJ2-3; D possibly corresponds to TRBD2 (5 bases). CDR3 length equals 16 residues. Germline loops: CDR1 SGHAT, CDR2 FQNNGV. V shed 4 bases and J shed 4 bases, with 18 bases lying between them. The CDR3 region is CASSYSRGPGADTQYF. CDR3 bases: TGTGCCAGCAGCTACAGCCGGGGTCCGGGCGCAGATACGCAGTATTTT.

Ten or more counts support this clonotype. J is TRBJ1-2 and V is TRBV4-2; the D is unclear. V was clipped by 0 bases and J by 8 bases, with 13 bases between them. The CDR3 is 14 residues long. Germline CDR1 is LGHNA and CDR2 is YNFKEQ. The CDR3 DNA follows: TGTGCCAGCAGCCAAGATAGGATTACGGGGGGCTACACCTTC. This codes for CASSQDRITGGYTF.

This clonotype has more than one count but fewer than ten. The CDR3 reads CASSADRASDEQFF. DNA for the CDR3: TGTGCCAGCAGTGCTGACAGGGCCTCGGATGAGCAGTTCTTC. The chain joins TRBV2 to TRBJ2-1; 7 bases line up with TRBD1. The CDR3 extends over 14 amino acids. V gave up 4 bases and J gave up 8 bases; unmatched junction bases: 8. CDR1 SNHLY and CDR2 FYNNEI come from the germline V gene.

The gene calls are TRBV20-1 and TRBJ1-2; TRBD1 matches at 8 bases. Per germline, CDR1 DFQATT and CDR2 SNEGSKA (reference sequence). Losses at the gene ends were 4 bases for V and 0 bases for J; bases not matched to a gene: 4. The CDR3 is made up of 14 amino acids. The CDR3 spells CSANRQGTNYGYTF. The CDR3 bases are TGCAGTGCTAATAGACAGGGGACTAACTATGGCTACACCTTC.

This clonotype was counted between two and nine times. This sequence joins TRBV4-3 and TRBJ1-2; a possible D gene is TRBD1 (6 bases). Trimming left V 4 bases short and J 4 bases short, with 10 bases between. CDR1 LGHNA and CDR2 YSLEER come from the germline V gene. CDR3 length: 13 residues. The CDR3, as DNA: TGCGCCAGCAGCCGGGGGGCCGGCTATGGCTACACCTTC. Residues: CASSRGAGYGYTF.

This clonotype was detected only a few times. The genes are TRBV5-1 and TRBJ1-4; maybe TRBD1 (5 bases). The V gene's germline CDR1 is SGHRS and CDR2 YFSETQ. Trimming stripped 4 bases from V and 0 bases from J, with 10 bases between. The CDR3 extends over 15 amino acids. CDR3 loop: CASSRDFATNEKLFF. CDR3 DNA sequence: TGCGCCAGCAGCAGGGACTTTGCAACTAATGAAAAACTGTTTTTT.

V and J are TRBV7-2 and TRBJ2-7; D is uncertain. CDR1 is SGHTA, CDR2 FQGNSA, per germline. V was shortened by 4 bases and J by 7 bases, with 14 bases between the two germline ends. CDR3 length: 13 amino acids. CDR3 nucleotides: TGTGCCAGCAGCTCTAGACATCTGATGGAGCAGTACTTC. This codes for CASSSRHLMEQYF.

The chain employs TRBV4-1 and TRBJ2-3; tentative D call: TRBD1 (5 bases). Germline CDR1 and CDR2: MGHRA and YSYEKL. V lost 1 base and J 14 bases, leaving 22 bases between the germline ends. CDR3 length equals 15 residues. CDR3 nucleotides: TGCGCCAGCAGCCAAGGTACAAATCTTGGGGCTATCCGGTATTTT. Translating gives CASSQGTNLGAIRYF.

This clonotype was counted only a few times. The chain joins TRBV12-3 or TRBV12-4 to TRBJ1-1, with a tentative D call TRBD1 (5 bases). The CDR3 has 14 amino acids. Trimming removed 5 bases from V and 1 base from J, with 11 bases in between. The DNA for the CDR3 is TGTGCCAGCAGTCGCGAAGGGGCGAACACTGAAGCTTTCTTT. It translates to CASSREGANTEAFF.

The V call is TRBV19, the J call TRBJ1-4, with D possibly being TRBD1 (5 bases). V lost 3 bases, J lost 6 bases, and 23 bases lay in between. CDR3 length: 18 residues. The germline CDR1 and CDR2 sequences are LNHDA and SQIVND (reference sequence). The CDR3 DNA reads TGTGCCAGTAGTATGGTGAGAGGACACAAGGGAAGGCATGAAAAACTGTTTTTT. Translated: CASSMVRGHKGRHEKLFF.

The chain recombines TRBV30 with TRBJ1-5; TRBD1 matches 8 bases. The ends lost 3 bases at V and 2 bases at J; junction bases unmatched: 6. Germline loops: CDR1 GTSNPN, CDR2 SVGIG (reference sequence). This CDR3 spans 15 amino acids. The CDR3 sequence: CAWRSPGQGNQPQHF. CDR3 coding DNA: TGTGCCTGGAGGTCTCCGGGACAGGGCAATCAGCCCCAGCATTTT.

The chain is built from TRBV2 and TRBJ1-2; 8 nucleotides line up with TRBD1. With V trimmed by 1 base and J by 4 bases, 5 bases remained unmatched. Per germline, CDR1 SNHLY and CDR2 FYNNEI. There are 15 residues in the CDR3. The CDR3 DNA is TGTGCCAGCAGTGAAGACCGGACAGGGCCCTATGGCTACACCTTC. Residues: CASSEDRTGPYGYTF.

The chain has TRBV6-6 and TRBJ1-2; D is ambiguous. V was pared by 5 bases and J by 8 bases, with 12 bases between. The V gene's germline CDR1 is MNHNY and CDR2 SVGAGI (reference sequence). CDR3 length: 12 residues. In nucleotides, the CDR3 is TGTGCCAGCAGTATAGGACTGTGGGGCTACACCTTC. Translated: CASSIGLWGYTF.

This rearrangement joins TRBV4-2 to TRBJ2-1; the D gene is possibly TRBD1 (6 bases). Germline V gives CDR1 LGHNA, CDR2 YNFKEQ. V lost 4 bases, J lost 5 bases, and 12 bases lay in between. The CDR3 sequence is 14 residues long. CDR3 sequence: CASSRNRDDNEQFF. In DNA form, the CDR3 reads TGTGCCAGCAGCCGAAACAGGGACGACAATGAGCAGTTCTTC.